Here is one T cell receptor beta chain with its context. Its antigen remains unidentified. The sample belongs to a study of response to subunit inactivated influenza vaccine. General study results and limits: Authors suggested each seasonal flu vaccination may recruit only limited numbers of new T cells.

TCRdb processed the RT-PCR reads anew with MiXCR; each CDR3 protein has one entry. The table records around 500,000 distinct CDR3 sequences, about a tenth of them present only once. V trimming: 5 bases; J trimming: 6 bases; junction bases outside the gene matches: 6. The CDR3 has 14 residues. Looked up from germline, CDR1 is SEHNR and CDR2 is FQNEAQ (reference sequence). The chain joins TRBV7-9 to TRBJ2-7; 11 bases align to TRBD1. The clonotype originates from a man between 50 and 59 years old who received an inactivated influenza vaccine. The material was PBMCs from blood, obtained roughly 6 weeks after vaccination. Written as DNA, the CDR3 is TGTGCCAGCAGCCCCGACGGGACAGGGGGCGAGCAGTACTTC. It specifies CASSPDGTGGEQYF.